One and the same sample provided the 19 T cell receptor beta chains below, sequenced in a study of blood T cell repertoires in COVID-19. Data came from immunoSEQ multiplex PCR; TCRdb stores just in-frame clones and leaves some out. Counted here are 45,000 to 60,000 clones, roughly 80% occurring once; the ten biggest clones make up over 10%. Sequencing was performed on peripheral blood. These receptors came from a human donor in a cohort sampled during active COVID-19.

This CDR3 is CASSPLPGTSRSNQPQHF. The CDR3 region has the DNA TGTGCCAGCAGTCCCCTCCCCGGGACATCGCGTAGCAATCAGCCCCAGCATTTT. This chain connects TRBV6-6 to TRBJ1-5; D is possibly TRBD1 (6 bases). Germline CDR1 is MNHNY and CDR2 is SVGAGI (reference sequence). This CDR3 is built from 18 residues. V lost 5 bases and J lost 0, with 20 bases in between.

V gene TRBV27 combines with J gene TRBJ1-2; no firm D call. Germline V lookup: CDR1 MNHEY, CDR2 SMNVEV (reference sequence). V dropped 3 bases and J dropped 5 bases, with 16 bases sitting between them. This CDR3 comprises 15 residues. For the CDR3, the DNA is TGTGCCAGCAGTTTCTCACCCCTGGTCAGGTATGGCTACACCTTC. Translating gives CASSFSPLVRYGYTF.

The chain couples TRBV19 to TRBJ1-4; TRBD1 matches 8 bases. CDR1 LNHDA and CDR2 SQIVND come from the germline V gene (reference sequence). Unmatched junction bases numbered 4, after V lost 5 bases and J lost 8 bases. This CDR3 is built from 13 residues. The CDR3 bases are TGTGCCAGTAGTGAACGACAGGGGGAAAAACTGTTTTTT. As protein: CASSERQGEKLFF.

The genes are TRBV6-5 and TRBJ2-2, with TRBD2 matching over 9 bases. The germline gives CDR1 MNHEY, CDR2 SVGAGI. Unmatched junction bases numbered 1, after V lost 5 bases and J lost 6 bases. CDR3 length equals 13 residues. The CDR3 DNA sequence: TGTGCCAGCAGTAGCGGGGGGCCCGGGGAGCTGTTTTTT. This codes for CASSSGGPGELFF.

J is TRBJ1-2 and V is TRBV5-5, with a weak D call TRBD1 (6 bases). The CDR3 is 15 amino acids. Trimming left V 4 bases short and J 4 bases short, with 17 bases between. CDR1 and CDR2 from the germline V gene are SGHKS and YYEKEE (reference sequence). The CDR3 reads CASSHTGTPIYGYTF. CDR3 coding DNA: TGTGCCAGCAGCCACACCGGGACACCTATCTATGGCTACACCTTC. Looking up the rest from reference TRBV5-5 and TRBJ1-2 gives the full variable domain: DAGVTQSPTHLIKTRGQQVTLRCSPISGHKSVSWYQQVLGQGPQFIFQYYEKEERGRGNFPDRFSARQFPNYSSELNVNALLLGDSALYLCASSHTGTPIYGYTFGSGTRLTVV.

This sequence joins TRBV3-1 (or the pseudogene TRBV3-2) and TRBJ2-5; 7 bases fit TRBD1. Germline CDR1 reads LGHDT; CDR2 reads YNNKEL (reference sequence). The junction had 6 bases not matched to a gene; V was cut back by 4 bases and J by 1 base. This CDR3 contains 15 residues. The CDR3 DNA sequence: TGTGCCAGCAGCCTTCTAAGGACAGGCCAAGAGACCCAGTACTTC. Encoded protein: CASSLLRTGQETQYF.

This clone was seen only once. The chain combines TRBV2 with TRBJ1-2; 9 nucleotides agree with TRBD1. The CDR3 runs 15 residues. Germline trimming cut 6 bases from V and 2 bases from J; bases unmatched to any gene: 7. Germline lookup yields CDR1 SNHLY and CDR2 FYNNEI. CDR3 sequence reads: CASRSTGGGNYGYTF. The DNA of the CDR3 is TGTGCCAGCAGGTCCACAGGGGGCGGAAACTATGGCTACACCTTC.

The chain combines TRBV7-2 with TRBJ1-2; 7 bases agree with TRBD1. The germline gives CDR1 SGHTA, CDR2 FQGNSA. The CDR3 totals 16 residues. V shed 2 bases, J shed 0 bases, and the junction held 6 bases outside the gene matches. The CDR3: CASSLLRDSSNYGYTF. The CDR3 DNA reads TGTGCCAGCAGCTTACTCCGGGACAGTTCTAACTATGGCTACACCTTC.

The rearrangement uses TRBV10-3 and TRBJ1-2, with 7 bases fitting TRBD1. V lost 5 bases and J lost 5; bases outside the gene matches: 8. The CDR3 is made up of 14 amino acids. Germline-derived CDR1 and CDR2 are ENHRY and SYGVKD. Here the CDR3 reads CAISPPDRLYGYTF. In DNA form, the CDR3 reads TGTGCCATCAGTCCCCCGGACAGGCTTTATGGCTACACCTTC.

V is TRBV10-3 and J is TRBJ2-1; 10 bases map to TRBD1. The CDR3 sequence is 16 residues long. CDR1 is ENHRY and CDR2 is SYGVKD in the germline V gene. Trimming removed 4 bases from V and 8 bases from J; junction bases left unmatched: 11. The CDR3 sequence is CAISGGLDRGLDEQFF. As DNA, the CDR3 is TGTGCCATCAGTGGAGGGCTGGACAGGGGGTTGGATGAGCAGTTCTTC.

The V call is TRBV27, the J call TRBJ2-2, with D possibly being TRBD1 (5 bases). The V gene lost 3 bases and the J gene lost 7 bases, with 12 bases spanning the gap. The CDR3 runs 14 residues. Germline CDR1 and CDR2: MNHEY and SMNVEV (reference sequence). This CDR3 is CASSFGAQGGELFF. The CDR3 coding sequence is TGTGCCAGCAGTTTTGGGGCGCAGGGCGGGGAGCTGTTTTTT.

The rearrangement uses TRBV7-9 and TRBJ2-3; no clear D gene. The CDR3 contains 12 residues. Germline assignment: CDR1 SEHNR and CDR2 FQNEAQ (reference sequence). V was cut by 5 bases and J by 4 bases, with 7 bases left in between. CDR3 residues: CASSRIADTQYF. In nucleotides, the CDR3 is TGTGCCAGCAGCCGAATAGCAGATACGCAGTATTTT. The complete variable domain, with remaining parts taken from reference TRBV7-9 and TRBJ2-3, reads DTGVSQNPRHKITKRGQNVTFRCDPISEHNRLYWYRQTLGQGPEFLTYFQNEAQLEKSRLLSDRFSAERPKGSFSTLEIQRTEQGDSAMYLCASSRIADTQYFGPGTRLTVL.

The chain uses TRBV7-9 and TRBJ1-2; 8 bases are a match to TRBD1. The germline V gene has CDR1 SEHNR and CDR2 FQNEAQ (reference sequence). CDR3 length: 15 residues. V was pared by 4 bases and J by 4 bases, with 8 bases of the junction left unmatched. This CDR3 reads CASSYSQGVGYGYTF. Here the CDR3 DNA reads TGTGCCAGCAGCTATTCACAGGGGGTCGGCTATGGCTACACCTTC.

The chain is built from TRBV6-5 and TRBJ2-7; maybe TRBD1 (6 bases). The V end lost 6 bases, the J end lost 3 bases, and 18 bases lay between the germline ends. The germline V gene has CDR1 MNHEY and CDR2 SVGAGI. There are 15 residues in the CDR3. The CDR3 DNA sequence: TGTGCCAGCAGAACTGCCGGGACATCTTACTACGAGCAGTACTTC. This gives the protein CASRTAGTSYYEQYF.

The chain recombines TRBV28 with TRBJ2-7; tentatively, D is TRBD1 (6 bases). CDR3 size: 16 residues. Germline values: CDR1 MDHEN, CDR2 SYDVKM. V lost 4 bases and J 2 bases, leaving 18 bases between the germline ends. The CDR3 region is CASSSRRSRGTYEQYF. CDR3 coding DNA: TGTGCCAGCAGTTCTAGGCGGAGCAGGGGTACCTACGAGCAGTACTTC.

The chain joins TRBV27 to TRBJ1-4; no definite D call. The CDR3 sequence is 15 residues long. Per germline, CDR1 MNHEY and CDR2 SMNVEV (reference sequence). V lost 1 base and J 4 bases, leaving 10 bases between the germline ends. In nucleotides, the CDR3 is TGTGCCAGCAGTTTATTCGGCGGAGGTAATGAAAAACTGTTTTTT. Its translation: CASSLFGGGNEKLFF.

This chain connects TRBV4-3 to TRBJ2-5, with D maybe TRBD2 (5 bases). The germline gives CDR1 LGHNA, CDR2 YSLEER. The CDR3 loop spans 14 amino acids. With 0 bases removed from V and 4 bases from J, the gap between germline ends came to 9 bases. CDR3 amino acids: CASSQDPGVETQYF. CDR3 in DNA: TGCGCCAGCAGCCAAGATCCCGGGGTAGAGACCCAGTACTTC.

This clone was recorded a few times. DNA of the CDR3: TGTGCCAGCAGCCCATCCGCCGGAGCTGAAGCTTTCTTT. Translation gives CASSPSAGAEAFF. The rearrangement links TRBV11-2 to TRBJ1-1; D is unclear. The length of the CDR3 is 13 residues. Germline assignment: CDR1 SGHAT and CDR2 FQNNGV. The germline V and J ends were trimmed by 5 bases and 6 bases, with 13 bases remaining between them.

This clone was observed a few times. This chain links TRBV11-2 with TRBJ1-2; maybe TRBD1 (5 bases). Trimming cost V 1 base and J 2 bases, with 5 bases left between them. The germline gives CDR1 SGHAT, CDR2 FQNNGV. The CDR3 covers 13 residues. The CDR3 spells CASSLAGNYGYTF. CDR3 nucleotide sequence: TGTGCCAGCAGCTTAGCAGGGAACTATGGCTACACCTTC.